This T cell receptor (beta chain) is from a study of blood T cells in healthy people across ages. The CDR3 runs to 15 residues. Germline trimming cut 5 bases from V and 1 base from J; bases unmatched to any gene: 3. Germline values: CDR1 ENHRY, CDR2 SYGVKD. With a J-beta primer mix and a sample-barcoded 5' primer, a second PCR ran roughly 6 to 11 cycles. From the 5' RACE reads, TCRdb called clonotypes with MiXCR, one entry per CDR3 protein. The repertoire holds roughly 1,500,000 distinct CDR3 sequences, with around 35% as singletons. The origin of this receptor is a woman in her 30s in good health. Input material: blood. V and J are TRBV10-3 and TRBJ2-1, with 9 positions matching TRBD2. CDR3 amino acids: CAISPTSGSYNEQFF. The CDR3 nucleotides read TGTGCCATCAGTCCGACTAGCGGATCCTACAATGAGCAGTTCTTC.